The 5 T cell receptor beta chains listed next were all sequenced from one sample in a study of cytomegalovirus exposure and HLA in healthy donors. Primers for the PCR totalled 60 Vbeta and 13 Jbeta. Assay used: immunoSEQ multiplex PCR; TCRdb lists only in-frame clones, some missing. The sample shows 80,000 to 95,000 clones, under 80% of them seen only once. The sample was PBMCs. The receptors were gathered from a man aged 18 to 29 in good health and CMV-seropositive.

The chain couples TRBV20-1 to TRBJ1-1; D may be TRBD1 (6 bases). The germline V gene has CDR1 DFQATT and CDR2 SNEGSKA (reference sequence). There are 11 residues in the CDR3. Between the trimmed V and J ends, which lost 6 bases and 4 bases, there was a span of 9 bases. Written as DNA, the CDR3 is TGCAGTGCCCAGGGGATCACTGAAGCTTTCTTT. Protein product: CSAQGITEAFF.

The J gene is TRBJ2-7, the V gene TRBV7-2, with 8 bases aligning to TRBD2. This CDR3 is built from 16 residues. Trimming removed 0 bases from V and 2 bases from J; junction bases left unmatched: 6. The germline gives CDR1 SGHTA, CDR2 FQGNSA. The CDR3, as DNA: TGTGCCAGCAGCTTAGCTGAAGCGGGAGCCGCCTACGAGCAGTACTTC. Residues: CASSLAEAGAAYEQYF.

The rearrangement joins TRBV28 to TRBJ2-5, with 7 bases that match TRBD1. Losses at the gene ends were 7 bases for V and 5 bases for J; bases not matched to a gene: 10. The CDR3 is 14 amino acids. Germline-derived CDR1 and CDR2 are MDHEN and SYDVKM. The DNA for the CDR3 is TGTGCCAGCACCAATACAGGGGCGCGGGAGACCCAGTACTTC. Translating gives CASTNTGARETQYF. Variable domain in full (rest from reference TRBV28 and TRBJ2-5): DVKVTQSSRYLVKRTGEKVFLECVQDMDHENMFWYRQDPGLGLRLIYFSYDVKMKEKGDIPEGYSVSREKKERFSLILESASTNQTSMYLCASTNTGARETQYFGPGTRLLVL.

V and J are TRBV27 and TRBJ2-7; 7 bases are a match to TRBD2. Per the germline V gene, CDR1 is MNHEY and CDR2 is SMNVEV (reference sequence). V dropped 3 bases and J dropped 2; count of bases not matched to a gene: 4. The CDR3 is 14 amino acids. CDR3 nucleotide sequence: TGTGCCAGCAGTTTGGCTAGCGGCCCCTACGAGCAGTACTTC. It codes for CASSLASGPYEQYF.

The genes are TRBV10-3 and TRBJ2-7; D perhaps matches TRBD1 (5 bases). Trimming removed 3 bases from V and 2 bases from J, with 8 bases in between. The CDR3 spans 13 residues. Looked up from germline, CDR1 is ENHRY and CDR2 is SYGVKD. The CDR3 bases are TGTGCCATCAGTGACAGGACACCCTACGAGCAGTACTTC. Translating it yields CAISDRTPYEQYF.